This record covers a single T cell receptor beta chain. Only in-frame clones appear in the TCRdb table, and some are missing; sequencing was by immunoSEQ multiplex PCR. The sample has about 120,000 clones, 70% to 90% seen once. Time point indicated: blood 2 weeks post-SBRT. Treatment of the sample: 15 Gy SBRT to primary tumor, nephrectomy 4 weeks later. With V trimmed by 2 bases and J by 1 base, 10 bases remained unmatched. This CDR3 region has 17 residues. Germline assignment: CDR1 LGHNA and CDR2 YNFKEQ. These data belong to a study of radiation and T cells in renal cell carcinoma. Whole-study context: Nephrectomy followed 15 Gy stereotactic body radiation by 4 weeks.

This chain connects TRBV4-2 to TRBJ1-1; 7 nucleotides match TRBD1. Specimen: blood, collected from a patient whose treatment included radiotherapy and nephrectomy. This clonotype was sampled from a woman aged 55-69 years with renal cell carcinoma. The CDR3 reads CASSQPSLGQANTEAFF. The CDR3 DNA sequence: TGTGCCAGCAGCCAACCCTCCTTAGGACAGGCGAACACTGAAGCTTTCTTT.